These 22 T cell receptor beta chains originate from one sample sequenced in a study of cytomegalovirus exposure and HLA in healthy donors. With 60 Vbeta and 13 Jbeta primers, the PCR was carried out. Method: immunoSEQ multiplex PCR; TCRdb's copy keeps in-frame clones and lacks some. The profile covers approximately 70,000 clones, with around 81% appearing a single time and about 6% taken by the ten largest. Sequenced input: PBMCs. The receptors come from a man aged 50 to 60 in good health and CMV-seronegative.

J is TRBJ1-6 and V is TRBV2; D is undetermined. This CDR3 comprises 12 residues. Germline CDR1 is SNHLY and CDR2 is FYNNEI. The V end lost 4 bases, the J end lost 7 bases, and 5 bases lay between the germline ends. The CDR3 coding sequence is TGTGCCAGCAGTGTGGGCAATTCACCCCTCCACTTT. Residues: CASSVGNSPLHF. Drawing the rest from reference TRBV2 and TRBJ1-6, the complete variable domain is EPEVTQTPSHQVTQMGQEVILRCVPISNHLYFYWYRQILGQKVEFLVSFYNNEISEKSEIFDDQFSVERPDGSNFTLKIRSTKLEDSAMYFCASSVGNSPLHFGNGTRLTVT.

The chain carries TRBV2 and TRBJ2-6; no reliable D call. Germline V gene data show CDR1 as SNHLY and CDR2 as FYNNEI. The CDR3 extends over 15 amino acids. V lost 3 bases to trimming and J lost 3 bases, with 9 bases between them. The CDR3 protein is CASSEVRVGANVLTF. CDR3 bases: TGTGCCAGCAGTGAGGTACGGGTTGGGGCCAACGTCCTGACTTTC. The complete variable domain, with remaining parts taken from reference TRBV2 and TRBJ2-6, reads EPEVTQTPSHQVTQMGQEVILRCVPISNHLYFYWYRQILGQKVEFLVSFYNNEISEKSEIFDDQFSVERPDGSNFTLKIRSTKLEDSAMYFCASSEVRVGANVLTFGAGSRLTVL.

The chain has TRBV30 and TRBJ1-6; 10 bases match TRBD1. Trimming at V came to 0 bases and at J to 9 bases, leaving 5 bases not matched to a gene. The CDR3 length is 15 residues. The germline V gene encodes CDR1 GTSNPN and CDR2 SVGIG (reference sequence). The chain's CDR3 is CAWSVGQGNFSPLHF. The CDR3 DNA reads TGTGCCTGGAGTGTGGGACAGGGGAACTTTTCACCCCTCCACTTT.

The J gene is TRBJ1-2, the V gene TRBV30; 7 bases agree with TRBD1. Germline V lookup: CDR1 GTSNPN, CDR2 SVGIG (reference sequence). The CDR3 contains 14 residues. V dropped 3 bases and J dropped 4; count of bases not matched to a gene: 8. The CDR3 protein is CAWRMVGGAYGYTF. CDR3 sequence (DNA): TGTGCCTGGAGAATGGTAGGGGGCGCCTATGGCTACACCTTC.

The chain's CDR3 is CASSRLAGVNTGELFF. In DNA, the CDR3 is TGTGCCAGCAGTCGGCTAGCGGGAGTGAACACCGGGGAGCTGTTTTTT. The rearrangement joins TRBV27 to TRBJ2-2; 10 bases map to TRBD2. J was trimmed by 1 base and V by 5 bases; bases with no gene match: 4. Germline V gene sequence: CDR1 MNHEY, CDR2 SMNVEV (reference sequence). CDR3 size: 16 residues.

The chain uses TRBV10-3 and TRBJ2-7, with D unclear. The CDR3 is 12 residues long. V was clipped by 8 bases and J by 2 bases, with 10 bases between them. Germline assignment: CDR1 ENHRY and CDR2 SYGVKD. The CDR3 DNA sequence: TGTGCCATCGGGCCAGACGCCTACGAGCAGTACTTC. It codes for CAIGPDAYEQYF.

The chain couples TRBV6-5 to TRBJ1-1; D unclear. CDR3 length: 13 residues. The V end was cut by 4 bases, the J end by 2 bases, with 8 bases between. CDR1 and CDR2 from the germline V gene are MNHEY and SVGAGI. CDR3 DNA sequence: TGTGCCAGCAGTTTCGTCCGTAACACTGAAGCTTTCTTT. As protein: CASSFVRNTEAFF.

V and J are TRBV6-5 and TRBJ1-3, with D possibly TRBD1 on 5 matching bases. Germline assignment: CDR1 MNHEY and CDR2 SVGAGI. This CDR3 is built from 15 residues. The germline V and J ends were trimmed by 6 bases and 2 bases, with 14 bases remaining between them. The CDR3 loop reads CASSPGRGPGNTIYF. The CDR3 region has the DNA TGTGCCAGCAGCCCAGGGAGGGGACCTGGAAACACCATATATTTT.

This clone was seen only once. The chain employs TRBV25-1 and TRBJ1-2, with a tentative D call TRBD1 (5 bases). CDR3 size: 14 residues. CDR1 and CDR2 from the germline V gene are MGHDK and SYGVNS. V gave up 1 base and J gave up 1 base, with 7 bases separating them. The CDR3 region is CASSEWGGNYGYTF. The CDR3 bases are TGTGCCAGCAGTGAATGGGGGGGTAACTATGGCTACACCTTC.

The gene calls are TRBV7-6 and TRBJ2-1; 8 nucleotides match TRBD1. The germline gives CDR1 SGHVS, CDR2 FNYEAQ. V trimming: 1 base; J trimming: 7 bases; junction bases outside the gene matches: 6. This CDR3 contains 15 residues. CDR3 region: CASSLEARGHNEQFF. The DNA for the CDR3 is TGTGCCAGCAGCTTAGAAGCCAGGGGGCATAATGAGCAGTTCTTC. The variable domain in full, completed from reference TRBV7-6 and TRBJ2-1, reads GAGVSQSPRYKVTKRGQDVALRCDPISGHVSLYWYRQALGQGPEFLTYFNYEAQQDKSGLPNDRFSAERPEGSISTLTIQRTEQRDSAMYRCASSLEARGHNEQFFGPGTRLTVL.

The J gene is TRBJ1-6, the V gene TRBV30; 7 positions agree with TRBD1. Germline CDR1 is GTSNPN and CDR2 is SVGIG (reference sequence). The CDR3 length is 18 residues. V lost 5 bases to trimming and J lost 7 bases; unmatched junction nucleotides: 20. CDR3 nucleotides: TGTGCCTGGCTCGGTTCCCCCGGGGGGGGCAGGGGGAATTCACCCCTCCACTTT. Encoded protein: CAWLGSPGGGRGNSPLHF.

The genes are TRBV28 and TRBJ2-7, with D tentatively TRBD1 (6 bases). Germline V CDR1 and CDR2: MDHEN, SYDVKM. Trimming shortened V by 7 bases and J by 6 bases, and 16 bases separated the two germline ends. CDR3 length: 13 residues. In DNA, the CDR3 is TGTGCCAGCACCTACTACAGGGATCTCGAGCAGTACTTC. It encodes CASTYYRDLEQYF.

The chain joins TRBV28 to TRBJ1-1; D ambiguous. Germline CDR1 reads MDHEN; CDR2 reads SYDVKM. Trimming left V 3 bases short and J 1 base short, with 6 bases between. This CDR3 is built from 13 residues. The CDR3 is CASSLAGNTEAFF. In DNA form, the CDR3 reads TGTGCCAGCAGTTTGGCAGGGAACACTGAAGCTTTCTTT.

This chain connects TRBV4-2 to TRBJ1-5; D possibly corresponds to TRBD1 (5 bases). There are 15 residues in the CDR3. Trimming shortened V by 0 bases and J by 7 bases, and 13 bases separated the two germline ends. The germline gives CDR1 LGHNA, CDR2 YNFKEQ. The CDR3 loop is CASSQDRRGRQPQHF. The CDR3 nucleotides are TGTGCCAGCAGCCAAGATAGGAGGGGAAGGCAGCCCCAGCATTTT.

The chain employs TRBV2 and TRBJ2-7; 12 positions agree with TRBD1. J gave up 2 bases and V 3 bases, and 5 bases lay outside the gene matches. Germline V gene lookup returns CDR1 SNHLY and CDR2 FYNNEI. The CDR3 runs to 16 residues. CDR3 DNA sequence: TGTGCCAGCAGTGATCTCCGGGACAGGGGGCCCTACGAGCAGTACTTC. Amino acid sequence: CASSDLRDRGPYEQYF.

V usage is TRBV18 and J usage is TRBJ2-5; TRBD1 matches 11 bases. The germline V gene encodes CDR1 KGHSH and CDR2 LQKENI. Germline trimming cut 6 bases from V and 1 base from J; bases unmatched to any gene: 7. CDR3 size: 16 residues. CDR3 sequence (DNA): TGTGCCAGCTCGAGGGACAGGGGGATTACCCAAGAGACCCAGTACTTC. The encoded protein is CASSRDRGITQETQYF.

The CDR3 nucleotides are TGTGCCAGCAGCGTCGAGGGGGGGCCGGACACGCAGTATTTT. It codes for CASSVEGGPDTQYF. This chain uses TRBV6-1 with TRBJ2-3, with a possible D match to TRBD2 (7 bases). The germline V gene has CDR1 MNHNS and CDR2 SASEGT. Deletions cut 6 bases from V and 9 bases from J, with 19 bases between. The CDR3 extends over 14 amino acids.

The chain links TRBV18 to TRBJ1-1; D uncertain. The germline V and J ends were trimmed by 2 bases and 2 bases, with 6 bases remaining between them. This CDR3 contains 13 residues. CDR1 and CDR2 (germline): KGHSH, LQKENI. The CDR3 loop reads CASSPNRNTEAFF. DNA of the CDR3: TGTGCCAGCTCACCAAATAGAAACACTGAAGCTTTCTTT.

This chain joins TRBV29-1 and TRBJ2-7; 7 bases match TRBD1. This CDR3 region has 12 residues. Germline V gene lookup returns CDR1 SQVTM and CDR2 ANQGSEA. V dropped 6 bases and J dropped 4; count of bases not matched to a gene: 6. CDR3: CSVRTGWYEQYF. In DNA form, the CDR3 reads TGCAGCGTCCGGACAGGTTGGTACGAGCAGTACTTC.

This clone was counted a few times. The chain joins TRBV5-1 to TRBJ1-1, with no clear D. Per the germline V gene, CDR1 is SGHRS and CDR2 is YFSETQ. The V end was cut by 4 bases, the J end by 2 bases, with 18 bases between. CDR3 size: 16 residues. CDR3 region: CASSLGPTGINTEAFF. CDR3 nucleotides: TGCGCCAGCAGCCTAGGGCCTACCGGGATCAACACTGAAGCTTTCTTT.

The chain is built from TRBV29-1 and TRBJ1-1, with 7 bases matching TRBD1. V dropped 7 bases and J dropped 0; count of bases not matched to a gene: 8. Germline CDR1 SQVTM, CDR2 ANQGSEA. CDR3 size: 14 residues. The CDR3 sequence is CSAPPGTVNTEAFF. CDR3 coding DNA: TGCAGCGCCCCTCCGGGGACAGTGAACACTGAAGCTTTCTTT. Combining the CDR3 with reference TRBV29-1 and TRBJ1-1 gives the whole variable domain SAVISQKPSRDICQRGTSLTIQCQVDSQVTMMFWYRQQPGQSLTLIATANQGSEATYESGFVIDKFPISRPNLTFSTLTVSNMSPEDSSIYLCSAPPGTVNTEAFFGQGTRLTVV.

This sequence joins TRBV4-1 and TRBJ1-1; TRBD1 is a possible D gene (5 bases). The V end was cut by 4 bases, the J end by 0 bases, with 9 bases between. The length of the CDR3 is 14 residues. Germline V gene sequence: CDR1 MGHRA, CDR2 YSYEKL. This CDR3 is CASSRTNMNTEAFF. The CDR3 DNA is TGCGCCAGCAGCCGGACAAACATGAACACTGAAGCTTTCTTT.